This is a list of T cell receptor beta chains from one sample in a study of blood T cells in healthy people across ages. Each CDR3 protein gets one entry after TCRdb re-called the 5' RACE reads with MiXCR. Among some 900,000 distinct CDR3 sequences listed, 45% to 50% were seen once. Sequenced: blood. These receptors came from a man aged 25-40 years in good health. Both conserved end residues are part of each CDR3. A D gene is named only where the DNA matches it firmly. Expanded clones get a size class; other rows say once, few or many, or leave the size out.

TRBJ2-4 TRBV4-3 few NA CASSQDGAYRTPSKNIQYF TGCGCCAGCAGCCAAGATGGGGCCTATCGGACTCCCTCCAAAAACATTCAGTACTTC
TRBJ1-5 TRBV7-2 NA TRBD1 CASSSVTGGNQPQHF TGTGCCAGCAGCTCCGTTACAGGGGGCAATCAGCCCCAGCATTTT
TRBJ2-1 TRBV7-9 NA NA CAPPGSCSYNEQFF TGTGCCCCTCCGGGGTCCTGCTCCTACAATGAGCAGTTCTTC
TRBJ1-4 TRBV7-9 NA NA CASGAGEEEKLFF TGTGCCAGCGGAGCAGGGGAGGAAGAAAAACTGTTTTTT
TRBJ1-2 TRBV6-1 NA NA CASKSEIHGYTF TGTGCCAGTAAATCGGAGATACATGGCTACACCTTC
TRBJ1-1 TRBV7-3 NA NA CASGARAPNTEAFF TGTGCCAGCGGCGCCCGGGCACCGAACACTGAAGCTTTCTTT
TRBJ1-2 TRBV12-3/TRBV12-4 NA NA CASSFGGPGFYGYTF TGTGCCAGCAGTTTCGGGGGCCCCGGCTTCTATGGCTACACCTTC
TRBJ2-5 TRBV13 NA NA CASSSYRGGQETQYF TGTGCCAGCAGCTCCTACAGGGGAGGGCAAGAGACCCAGTACTTC
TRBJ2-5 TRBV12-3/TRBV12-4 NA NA CASIKSGTLSNEQYF TGTGCCAGCATCAAAAGCGGGACATTAAGCAATGAGCAGTACTTC
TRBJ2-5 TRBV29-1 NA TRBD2 CSVMLAELQETQYF TGCAGCGTTATGCTAGCGGAATTACAAGAGACCCAGTACTTC
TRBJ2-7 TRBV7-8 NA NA CASSLYAGQGYEQYF TGTGCCAGCAGCTTATACGCCGGGCAGGGCTACGAGCAGTACTTC